The entry that follows covers one T cell receptor beta chain sequence. Germline V gene sequence: CDR1 SGHNT, CDR2 YYREEE (reference sequence). This CDR3 has 14 amino acids. Trimming took 5 bases from V and 1 from J, leaving 12 bases between them. These data are taken from a study of T cell responses to AZD1222 COVID-19 vaccine. Clones were sequenced by immunoSEQ multiplex PCR, and TCRdb holds only the in-frame ones, with some missing. The sample gives 170,000 or so clones, 85% to 90% of which show up once; approximately 10% is in the top ten. The receptor's source is an adult who received the AZD1222 COVID-19 vaccine. Here the sequenced sample was peripheral blood, taken 28 days after the second AZD1222 dose. This chain connects TRBV5-4 to TRBJ1-1; a possible D gene is TRBD1 (6 bases). CDR3 DNA: TGTGCCAGCAGGCCAGGGGCTCAGAACACTGAAGCTTTCTTT. Amino acid sequence: CASRPGAQNTEAFF. The variable domain in full, with the rest retrieved from reference TRBV5-4 and TRBJ1-1, is ETGVTQSPTHLIKTRGQQVTLRCSSQSGHNTVSWYQQALGQGPQFIFQYYREEENGRGNFPPRFSGLQFPNYSSELNVNALELDDSALYLCASRPGAQNTEAFFGQGTRLTVV.